This record concerns one T cell receptor beta chain sequence. The target antigen is unknown. Sequenced by immunoSEQ multiplex PCR; TCRdb stores in-frame clones only, minus some. The repertoire holds 20,000 to 25,000 clones, with approximately 87% as singletons. This sample was included in a study of OX40 agonist ivuxolimab in advanced cancers. Study background: Averaging roughly 60 years in age, with a range of roughly 20 to 90, the cohort was around 83% male.

Autoimmune disease history or systemic immunosuppression disqualified patients. Researchers took blood at baseline, on cycle 4 day 1, and on cycle 7 day 1. Germline V gene lookup returns CDR1 SQVTM and CDR2 ANQGSEA. This CDR3 is built from 15 residues. V was cut by 6 bases and J by 2 bases, with 18 bases left in between. Study-wide points: On average, CD8+ T cells had more expanded clones than CD4+.

The sample consisted of CD4+ or CD8+ T cells sorted from blood, taken in a trial of the OX40 agonist ivuxolimab. J is TRBJ2-3 and V is TRBV29-1; D is possibly TRBD2 (7 bases). The receptor was isolated from an adult with an advanced solid tumor such as melanoma, head and neck, liver or kidney cancer. The CDR3 is CSVAGWGGLTDTQYF. The CDR3 DNA reads TGCAGCGTCGCAGGGTGGGGGGGGCTCACAGATACGCAGTATTTT.